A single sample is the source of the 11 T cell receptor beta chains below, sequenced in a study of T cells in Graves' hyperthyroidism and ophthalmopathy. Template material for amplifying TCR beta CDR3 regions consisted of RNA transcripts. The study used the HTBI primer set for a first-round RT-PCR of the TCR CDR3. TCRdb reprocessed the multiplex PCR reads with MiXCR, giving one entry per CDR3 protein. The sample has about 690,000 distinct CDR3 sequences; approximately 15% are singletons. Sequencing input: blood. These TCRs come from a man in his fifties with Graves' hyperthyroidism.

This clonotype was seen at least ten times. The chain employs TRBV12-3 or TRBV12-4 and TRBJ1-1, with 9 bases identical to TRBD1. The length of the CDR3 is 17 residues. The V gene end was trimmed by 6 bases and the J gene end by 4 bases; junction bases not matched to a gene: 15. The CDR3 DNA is TGTGCCAGCAGCCCTAGAGGGACAGGGCCGAAGGGCACTGAAGCTTTCTTT. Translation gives CASSPRGTGPKGTEAFF.

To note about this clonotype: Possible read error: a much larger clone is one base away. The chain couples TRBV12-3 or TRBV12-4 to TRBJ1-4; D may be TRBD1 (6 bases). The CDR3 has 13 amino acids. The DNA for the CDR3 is TGTGCCAGCAGAAGGGACATTAGAGAAAAACTGGTTTTT. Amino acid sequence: CASRRDIREKLVF.

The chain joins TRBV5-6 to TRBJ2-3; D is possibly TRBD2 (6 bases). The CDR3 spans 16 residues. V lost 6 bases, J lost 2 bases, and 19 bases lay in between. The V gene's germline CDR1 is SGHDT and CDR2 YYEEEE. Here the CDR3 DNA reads TGTGCCAGCAACCTAGGGCTAGCGAAACCCACAGATACGCAGTATTTT. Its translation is CASNLGLAKPTDTQYF.

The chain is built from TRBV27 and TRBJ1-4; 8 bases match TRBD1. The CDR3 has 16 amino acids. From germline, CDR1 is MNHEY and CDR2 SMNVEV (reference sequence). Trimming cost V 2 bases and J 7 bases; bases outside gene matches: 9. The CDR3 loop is CASSLGAGGEGEKLFF. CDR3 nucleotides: TGTGCCAGCAGTTTAGGGGCAGGGGGCGAGGGTGAAAAACTGTTTTTT.

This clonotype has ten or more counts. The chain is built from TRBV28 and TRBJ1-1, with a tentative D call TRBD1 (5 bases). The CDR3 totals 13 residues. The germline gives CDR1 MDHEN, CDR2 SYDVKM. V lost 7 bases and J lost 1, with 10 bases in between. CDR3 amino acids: CASIGGRNTEAFF. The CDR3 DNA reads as TGTGCCAGCATCGGGGGTAGGAACACTGAAGCTTTCTTT.

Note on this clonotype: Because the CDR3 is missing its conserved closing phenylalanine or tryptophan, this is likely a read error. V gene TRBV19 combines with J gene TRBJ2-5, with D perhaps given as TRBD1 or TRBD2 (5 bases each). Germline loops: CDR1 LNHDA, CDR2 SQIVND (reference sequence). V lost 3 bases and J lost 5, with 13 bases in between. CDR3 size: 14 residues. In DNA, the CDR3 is TGTGCCAGTAGTATTGGAGGTGGGGCTGAGACCCAGTACGTC. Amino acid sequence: CASSIGGGAETQYV.

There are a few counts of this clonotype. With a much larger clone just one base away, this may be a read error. The CDR3 region is CASSLVLQRAFNYGYTF. The DNA of the CDR3 is TGTGCCAGCAGCTTAGTTTTGCAGAGGGCATTTAACTATGGCTACACCTTC. The chain is built from TRBV11-2 and TRBJ1-2; D is unclear. Germline V CDR1 and CDR2: SGHAT, FQNNGV. The CDR3 runs 17 residues. V was clipped by 1 base and J by 1 base, with 16 bases between them.

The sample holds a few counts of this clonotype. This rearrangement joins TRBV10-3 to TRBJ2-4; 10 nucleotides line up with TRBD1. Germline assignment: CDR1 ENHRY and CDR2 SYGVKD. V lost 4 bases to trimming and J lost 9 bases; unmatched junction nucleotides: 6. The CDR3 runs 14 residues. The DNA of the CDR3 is TGTGCCATCAGTGTGGGGACAGGGGTGGGCATTCAGTACTTC. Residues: CAISVGTGVGIQYF.

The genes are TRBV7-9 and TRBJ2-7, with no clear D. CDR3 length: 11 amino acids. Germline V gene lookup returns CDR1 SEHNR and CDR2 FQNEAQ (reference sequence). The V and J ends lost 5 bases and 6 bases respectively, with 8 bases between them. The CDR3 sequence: CASSPESEQYF. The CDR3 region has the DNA TGTGCCAGCAGCCCTGAGTCCGAGCAGTACTTC.

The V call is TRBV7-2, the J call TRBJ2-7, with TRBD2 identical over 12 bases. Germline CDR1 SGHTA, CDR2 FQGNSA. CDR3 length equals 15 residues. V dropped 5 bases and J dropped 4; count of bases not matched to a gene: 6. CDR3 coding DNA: TGTGCCAGCAGCCCGACTAGCGGGAGTCCTTACGAGCAGTACTTC. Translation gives CASSPTSGSPYEQYF.

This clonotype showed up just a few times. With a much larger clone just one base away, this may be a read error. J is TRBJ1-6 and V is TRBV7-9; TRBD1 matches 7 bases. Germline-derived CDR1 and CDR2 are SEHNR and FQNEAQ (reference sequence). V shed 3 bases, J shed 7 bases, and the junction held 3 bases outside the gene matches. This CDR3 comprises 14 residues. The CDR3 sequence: CASSLTGFNSPLHF. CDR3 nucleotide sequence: TGTGCCAGCAGCTTGACAGGGTTCAATTCACCCCTCCACTTT.